This is a list of T cell receptor beta chains from one sample in a study of blood T cell repertoires in COVID-19. Clones were read by immunoSEQ multiplex PCR, and TCRdb kept only the in-frame ones, dropping some. This repertoire shows 300,000 to 350,000 clones, 90% found once; its top ten account for roughly 6.8%. Sequencing was performed on peripheral blood. The origin of the receptors is a woman aged 25 to 39 with COVID-19, enrolled during active disease. Each CDR3 is given with its conserved first and last residue.

CDR3	V	J
CASSQNWGSGSNEQFF	TRBV14	TRBJ2-1
CASSKGAGGNTIYF	TRBV6-6	TRBJ1-3
CASSPSSEQYF	TRBV27	TRBJ2-7
CASSLEQAGNSPLHF	TRBV7-9	TRBJ1-6
CASSPRTDNQPQHF	TRBV7-2	TRBJ1-5
CASTSGVTQYF	TRBV6-6	TRBJ2-5
CAITLNRGPAYGYTF	TRBV10-3	TRBJ1-2
CASSQVGDSETQYF	TRBV14	TRBJ2-5
CASSLVRLAGGFYSYEQYF	TRBV11-2	TRBJ2-7
CASSQDSGNTIYF	TRBV4-3	TRBJ1-3
CASSSSGLVSGYTF	TRBV11-2	TRBJ1-2
CASSFIQEAGELFF	TRBV7-9	TRBJ2-2
CATSDGKEESYEQYF	TRBV24-1	TRBJ2-7
CASSLIVRGSKNIQYF	TRBV28	TRBJ2-4
CASRRDRATGELFF	TRBV11-2	TRBJ2-2
CASSAAGQGFRNEQFF	TRBV9	TRBJ2-1
CASSQDLELGSYNEQFF	TRBV4-3	TRBJ2-1
CASRTGALGYTF	TRBV12-3/TRBV12-4	TRBJ1-2
CASSLGDSFYNSPLHF	TRBV5-5	TRBJ1-6
CASSSTGGREKLFF	TRBV27	TRBJ1-4
CASSQDQMVVYGYTF	TRBV4-3	TRBJ1-2
CASSLTGDQPQHF	TRBV7-2	TRBJ1-5
CASSPLRTEGSEKLFF	TRBV27	TRBJ1-4
CASISEDRVSNQPQHF	TRBV27	TRBJ1-5
CASGTVSSYEQYF	TRBV6-5	TRBJ2-7
CASSENRGSNQPQHF	TRBV18	TRBJ1-5
CASSPSDREEGYTF	TRBV18	TRBJ1-2
CASSPEAHQPQHF	TRBV18	TRBJ1-5
CASTTAGVYGYTF	TRBV7-2	TRBJ1-2